This T cell receptor (beta chain) was sequenced during a study of spatial heterogeneity in lung cancer. Germline V gene data show CDR1 as KGHSH and CDR2 as LQKENI. Losses at the gene ends were 5 bases for V and 4 bases for J; bases not matched to a gene: 4. The CDR3 length is 13 residues. Time point described: sample taken at primary tumor resection. The library protocol tagged each TCR cDNA with a unique molecular identifier. TCRdb re-called the 5' RACE reads through MiXCR, storing one row per CDR3 protein. The sample shows some 55,000 distinct CDR3 sequences, approximately 6% of them seen only once. This clonotype is medium-sized (0.01 to 0.1%) by share.

The receptor was derived from a female donor with early-stage non-small cell lung cancer. The material sequenced was PBMCs, taken at surgery. The chain joins TRBV18 to TRBJ1-1; 7 positions match TRBD1. The CDR3 spells CASSEGQLTEAFF. The CDR3 coding sequence is TGTGCCAGCTCAGAGGGACAGCTCACTGAAGCTTTCTTT. Drawing the rest from reference TRBV18 and TRBJ1-1, the complete variable domain is NAGVMQNPRHLVRRRGQEARLRCSPMKGHSHVYWYRQLPEEGLKFMVYLQKENIIDESGMPKERFSAEFPKEGPSILRIQQVVRGDSAAYFCASSEGQLTEAFFGQGTRLTVV.